One T cell receptor (beta chain) is described in this entry. Trimming cost V 6 bases and J 7 bases, with 13 bases left between them. CDR3 length equals 13 residues. Germline V CDR1 and CDR2: KGHSH, LQKENI. The authors' processing: Reference gene primer amplification gave nucleated cell count estimates. Clones were read by immunoSEQ multiplex PCR, and TCRdb kept only the in-frame ones, dropping some. The DNA gave D and trimming, while V, J and clone size come from that table. Of 150,000 to 200,000 clones listed, 86% were seen once; the top ten hold 2.5% to 4%. This specimen comes from a study of blood T cell repertoires in COVID-19. Across the whole study: The origin of the acute and convalescent COVID-19 samples was the United States, Italy and Spain. T cells, B-cell-depleted T cells, or PBMCs supplied cDNA or gDNA.

J is TRBJ2-1 and V is TRBV18; tentative D call: TRBD2 (5 bases). The sample was peripheral blood. The clonotype was recovered from a man aged 65 to 79 with acute or convalescent COVID-19. CDR3 protein: CASSPGIENEQFF. The CDR3 DNA reads as TGTGCCAGCTCCCCGGGAATAGAGAATGAGCAGTTCTTC.